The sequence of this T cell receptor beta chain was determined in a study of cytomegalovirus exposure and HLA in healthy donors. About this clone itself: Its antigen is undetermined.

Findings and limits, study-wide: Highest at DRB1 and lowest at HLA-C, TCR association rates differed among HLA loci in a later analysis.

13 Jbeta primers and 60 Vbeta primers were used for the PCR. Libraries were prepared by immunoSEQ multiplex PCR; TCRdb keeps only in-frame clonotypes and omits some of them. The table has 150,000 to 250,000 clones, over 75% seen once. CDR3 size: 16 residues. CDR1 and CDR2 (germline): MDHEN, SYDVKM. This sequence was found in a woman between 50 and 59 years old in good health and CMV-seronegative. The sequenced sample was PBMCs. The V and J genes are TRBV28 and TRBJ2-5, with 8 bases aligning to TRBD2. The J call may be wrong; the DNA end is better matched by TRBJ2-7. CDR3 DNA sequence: TGTGCCAGCAGTTCCGAGTCAGCGGGAGATCACCACGAGCAGTACTTC. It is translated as CASSSESAGDHHEQYF.